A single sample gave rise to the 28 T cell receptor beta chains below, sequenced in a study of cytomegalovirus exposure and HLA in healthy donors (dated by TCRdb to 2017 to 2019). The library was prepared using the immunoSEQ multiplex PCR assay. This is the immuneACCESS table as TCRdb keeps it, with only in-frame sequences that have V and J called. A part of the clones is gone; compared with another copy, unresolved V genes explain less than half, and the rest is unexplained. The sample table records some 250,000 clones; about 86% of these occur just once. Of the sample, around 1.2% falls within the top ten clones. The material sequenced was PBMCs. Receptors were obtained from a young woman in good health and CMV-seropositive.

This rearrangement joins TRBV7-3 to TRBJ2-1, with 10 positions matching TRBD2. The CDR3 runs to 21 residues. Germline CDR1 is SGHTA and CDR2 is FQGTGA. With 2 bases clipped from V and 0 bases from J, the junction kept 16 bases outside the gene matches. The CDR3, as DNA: TGTGCCAGCAGCTTAGGGCGCGCTAGCGGGAGTCAAACCAGCTCCTACAATGAGCAGTTCTTC. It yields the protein CASSLGRASGSQTSSYNEQFF.

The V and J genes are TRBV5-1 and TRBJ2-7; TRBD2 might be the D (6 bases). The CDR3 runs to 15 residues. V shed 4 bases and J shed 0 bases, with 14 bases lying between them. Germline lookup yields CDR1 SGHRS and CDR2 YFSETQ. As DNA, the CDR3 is TGCGCCAGCAGCCCCCAAGGGGACTCCTCCTACGAGCAGTACTTC. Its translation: CASSPQGDSSYEQYF. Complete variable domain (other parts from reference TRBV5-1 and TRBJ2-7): KAGVTQTPRYLIKTRGQQVTLSCSPISGHRSVSWYQQTPGQGLQFLFEYFSETQRNKGNFPGRFSGRQFSNSRSEMNVSTLELGDSALYLCASSPQGDSSYEQYFGPGTRLTVT.

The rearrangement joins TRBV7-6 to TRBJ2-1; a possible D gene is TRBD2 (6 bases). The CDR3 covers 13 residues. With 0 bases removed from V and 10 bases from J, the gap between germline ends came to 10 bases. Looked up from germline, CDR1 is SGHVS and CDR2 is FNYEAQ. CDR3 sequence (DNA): TGTGCCAGCAGCTTAGCTCGGGAGTTCGAGCAGTTCTTC. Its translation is CASSLAREFEQFF.

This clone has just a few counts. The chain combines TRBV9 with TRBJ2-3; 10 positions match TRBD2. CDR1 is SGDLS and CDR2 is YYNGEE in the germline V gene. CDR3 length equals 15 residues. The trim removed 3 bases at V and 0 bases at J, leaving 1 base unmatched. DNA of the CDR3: TGTGCCAGCAGCGAGACTAGCGGGAGCACAGATACGCAGTATTTT. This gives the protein CASSETSGSTDTQYF.

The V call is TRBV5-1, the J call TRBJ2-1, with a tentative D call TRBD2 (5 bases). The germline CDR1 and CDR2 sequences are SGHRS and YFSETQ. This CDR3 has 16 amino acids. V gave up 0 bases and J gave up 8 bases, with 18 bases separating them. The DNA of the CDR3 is TGCGCCAGCAGCTTGGTGGTGGGAGAGGGTTGGCATGAGCAGTTCTTC. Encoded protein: CASSLVVGEGWHEQFF.

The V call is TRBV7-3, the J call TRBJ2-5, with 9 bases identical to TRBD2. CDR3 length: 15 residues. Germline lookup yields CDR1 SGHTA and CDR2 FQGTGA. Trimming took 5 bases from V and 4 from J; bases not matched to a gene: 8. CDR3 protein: CASSPIAGVGETQYF. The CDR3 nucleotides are TGTGCCAGCAGCCCGATAGCGGGAGTGGGAGAGACCCAGTACTTC.

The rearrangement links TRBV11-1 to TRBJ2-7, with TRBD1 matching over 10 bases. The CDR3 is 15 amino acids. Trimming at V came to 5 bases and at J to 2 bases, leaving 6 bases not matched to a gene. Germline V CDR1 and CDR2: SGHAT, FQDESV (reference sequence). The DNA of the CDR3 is TGTGCCAGCAGCCGGGACAGGGGTTGGACCTACGAGCAGTACTTC. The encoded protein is CASSRDRGWTYEQYF.

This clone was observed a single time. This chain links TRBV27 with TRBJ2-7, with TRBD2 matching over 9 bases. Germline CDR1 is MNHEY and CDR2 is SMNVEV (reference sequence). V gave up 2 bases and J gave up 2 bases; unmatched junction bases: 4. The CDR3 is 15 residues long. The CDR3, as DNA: TGTGCCAGCAGTTTAATTCCTAGCGGGGCCTACGAGCAGTACTTC. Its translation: CASSLIPSGAYEQYF.

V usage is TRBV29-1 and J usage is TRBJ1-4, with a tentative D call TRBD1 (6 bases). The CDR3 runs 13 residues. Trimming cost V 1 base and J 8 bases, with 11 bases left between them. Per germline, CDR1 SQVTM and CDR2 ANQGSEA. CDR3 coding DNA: TGCAGCGTTGAAGTCAGGGGAGGGGAAAAACTGTTTTTT. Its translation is CSVEVRGGEKLFF.

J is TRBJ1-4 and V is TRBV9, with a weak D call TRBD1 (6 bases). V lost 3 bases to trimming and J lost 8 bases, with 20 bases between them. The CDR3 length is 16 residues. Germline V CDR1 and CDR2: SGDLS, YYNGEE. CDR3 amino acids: CASSARLTGYGEKLFF. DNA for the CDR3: TGTGCCAGCAGCGCACGCCTCACAGGGTATGGAGAAAAACTGTTTTTT.

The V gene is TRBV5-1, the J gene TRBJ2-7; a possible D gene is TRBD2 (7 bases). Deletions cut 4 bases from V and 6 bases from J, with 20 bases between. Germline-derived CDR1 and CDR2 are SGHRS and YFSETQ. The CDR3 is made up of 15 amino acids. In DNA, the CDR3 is TGCGCCAGCAGCAGCGGGACAACCCTCCCAACCGAGCAGTACTTC. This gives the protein CASSSGTTLPTEQYF.

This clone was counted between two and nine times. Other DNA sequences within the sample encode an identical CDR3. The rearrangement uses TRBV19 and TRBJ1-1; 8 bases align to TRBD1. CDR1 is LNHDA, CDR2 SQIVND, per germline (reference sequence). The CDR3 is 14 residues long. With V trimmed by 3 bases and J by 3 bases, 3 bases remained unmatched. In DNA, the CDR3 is TGTGCCAGTAGTATTGGACAGGGATACACTGAAGCTTTCTTT. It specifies CASSIGQGYTEAFF.

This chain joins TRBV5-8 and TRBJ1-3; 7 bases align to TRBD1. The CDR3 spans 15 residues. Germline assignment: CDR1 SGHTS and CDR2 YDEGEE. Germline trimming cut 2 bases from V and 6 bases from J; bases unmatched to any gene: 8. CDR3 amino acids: CASSFRDSVKNTIYF. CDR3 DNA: TGTGCCAGCAGCTTCCGGGACAGCGTGAAAAACACCATATATTTT.

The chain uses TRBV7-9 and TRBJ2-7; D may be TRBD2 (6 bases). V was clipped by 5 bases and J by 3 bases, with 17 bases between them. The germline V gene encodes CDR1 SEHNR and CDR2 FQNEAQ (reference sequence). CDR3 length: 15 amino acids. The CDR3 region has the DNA TGTGCCAGCAGCCATTCGATGGCGGGGAACTACGAGCAGTACTTC. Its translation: CASSHSMAGNYEQYF.

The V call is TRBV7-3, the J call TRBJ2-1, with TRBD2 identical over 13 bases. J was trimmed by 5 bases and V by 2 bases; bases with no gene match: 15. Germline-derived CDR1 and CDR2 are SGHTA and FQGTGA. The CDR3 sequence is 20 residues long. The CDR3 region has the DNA TGTGCCAGCAGCTTACTGGCAGGGGACCCCGGGACTAGCGGGAACAATGAGCAGTTCTTC. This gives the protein CASSLLAGDPGTSGNNEQFF.

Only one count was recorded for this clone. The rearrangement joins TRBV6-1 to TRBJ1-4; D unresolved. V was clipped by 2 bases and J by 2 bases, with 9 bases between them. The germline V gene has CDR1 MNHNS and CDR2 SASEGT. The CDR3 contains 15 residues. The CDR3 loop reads CASSESVFTNEKLFF. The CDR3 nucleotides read TGTGCCAGCAGTGAATCGGTATTTACTAATGAAAAACTGTTTTTT.

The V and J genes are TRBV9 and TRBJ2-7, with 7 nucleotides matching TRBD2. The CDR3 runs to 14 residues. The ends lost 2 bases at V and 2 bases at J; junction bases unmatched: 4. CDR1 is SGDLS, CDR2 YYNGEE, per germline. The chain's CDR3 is CASSVRDYTYEQYF. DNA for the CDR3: TGTGCCAGCAGCGTCCGGGACTACACCTACGAGCAGTACTTC. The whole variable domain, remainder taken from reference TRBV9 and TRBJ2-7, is DSGVTQTPKHLITATGQRVTLRCSPRSGDLSVYWYQQSLDQGLQFLIQYYNGEERAKGNILERFSAQQFPDLHSELNLSSLELGDSALYFCASSVRDYTYEQYFGPGTRLTVT.

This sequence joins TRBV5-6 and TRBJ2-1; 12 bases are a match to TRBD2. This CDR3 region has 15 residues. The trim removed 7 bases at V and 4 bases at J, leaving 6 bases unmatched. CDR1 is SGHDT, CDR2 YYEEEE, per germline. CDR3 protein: CASYASGRGYNEQFF. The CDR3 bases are TGTGCCAGCTACGCTAGCGGGAGGGGATACAATGAGCAGTTCTTC. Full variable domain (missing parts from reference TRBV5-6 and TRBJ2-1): DAGVTQSPTHLIKTRGQQVTLRCSPKSGHDTVSWYQQALGQGPQFIFQYYEEEERQRGNFPDRFSGHQFPNYSSELNVNALLLGDSALYLCASYASGRGYNEQFFGPGTRLTVL.

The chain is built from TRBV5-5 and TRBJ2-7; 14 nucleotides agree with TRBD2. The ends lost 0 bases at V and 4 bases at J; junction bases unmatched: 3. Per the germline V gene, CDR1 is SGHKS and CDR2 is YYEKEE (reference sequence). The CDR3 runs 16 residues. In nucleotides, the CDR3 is TGTGCCAGCAGCTTGGGACTAGCGGGAGGGCCTTACGAGCAGTACTTC. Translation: CASSLGLAGGPYEQYF.

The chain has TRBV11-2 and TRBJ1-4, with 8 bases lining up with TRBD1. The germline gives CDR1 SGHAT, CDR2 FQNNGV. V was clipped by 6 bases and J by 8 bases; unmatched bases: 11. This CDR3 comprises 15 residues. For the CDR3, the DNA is TGTGCCAGCAGAACCACCGGGACAGGTGGAGAAAAACTGTTTTTT. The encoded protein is CASRTTGTGGEKLFF. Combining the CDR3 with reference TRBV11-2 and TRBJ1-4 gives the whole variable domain EAGVAQSPRYKIIEKRQSVAFWCNPISGHATLYWYQQILGQGPKLLIQFQNNGVVDDSQLPKDRFSAERLKGVDSTLKIQPAKLEDSAVYLCASRTTGTGGEKLFFGSGTQLSVL.

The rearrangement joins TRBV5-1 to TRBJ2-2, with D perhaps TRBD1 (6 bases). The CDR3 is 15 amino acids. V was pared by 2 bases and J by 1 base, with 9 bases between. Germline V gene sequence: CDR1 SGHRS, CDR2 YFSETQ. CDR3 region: CASSFAGENTGELFF. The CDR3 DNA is TGCGCCAGCAGCTTCGCAGGGGAGAACACCGGGGAGCTGTTTTTT.

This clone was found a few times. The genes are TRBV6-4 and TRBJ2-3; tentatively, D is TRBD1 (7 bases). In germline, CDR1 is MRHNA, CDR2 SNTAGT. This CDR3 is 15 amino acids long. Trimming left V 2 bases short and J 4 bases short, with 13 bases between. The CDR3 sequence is CASSDGRGAPDTQYF. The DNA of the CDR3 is TGTGCCAGCAGTGACGGCAGGGGGGCACCAGATACGCAGTATTTT.

The CDR3 protein is CASSLFLAGVVETQYF. CDR3 nucleotide sequence: TGTGCCAGCAGCCTATTTCTAGCGGGAGTGGTAGAGACCCAGTACTTC. The V and J genes are TRBV7-8 and TRBJ2-5; 10 bases are a match to TRBD2. The length of the CDR3 is 16 residues. With V trimmed by 5 bases and J by 4 bases, 10 bases remained unmatched. CDR1 is SGHVS and CDR2 is FQNEAQ in the germline V gene. Complete variable domain (other parts from reference TRBV7-8 and TRBJ2-5): GAGVSQSPRYKVAKRGQDVALRCDPISGHVSLFWYQQALGQGPEFLTYFQNEAQLDKSGLPSDRFFAERPEGSVSTLKIQRTQQEDSAVYLCASSLFLAGVVETQYFGPGTRLLVL.

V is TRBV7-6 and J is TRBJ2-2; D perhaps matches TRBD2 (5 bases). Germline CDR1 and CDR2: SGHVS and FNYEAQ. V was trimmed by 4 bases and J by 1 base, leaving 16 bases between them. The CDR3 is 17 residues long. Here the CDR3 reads CASSSRDPSVNTGELFF. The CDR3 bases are TGTGCCAGCAGCTCCCGGGATCCCTCGGTGAACACCGGGGAGCTGTTTTTT.

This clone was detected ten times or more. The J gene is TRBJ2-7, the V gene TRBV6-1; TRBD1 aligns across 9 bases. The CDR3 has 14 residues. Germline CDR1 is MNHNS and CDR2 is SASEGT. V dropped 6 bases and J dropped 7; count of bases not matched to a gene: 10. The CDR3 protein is CASSPSGTGSEQYF. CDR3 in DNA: TGTGCCAGCAGCCCTTCCGGGACAGGGAGTGAGCAGTACTTC.

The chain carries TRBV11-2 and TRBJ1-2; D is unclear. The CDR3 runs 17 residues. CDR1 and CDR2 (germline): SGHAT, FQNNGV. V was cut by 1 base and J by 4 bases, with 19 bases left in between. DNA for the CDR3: TGTGCCAGCAGCTTAGGGCTGGACTTTTCGACGGGCTATGGCTACACCTTC. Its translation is CASSLGLDFSTGYGYTF.

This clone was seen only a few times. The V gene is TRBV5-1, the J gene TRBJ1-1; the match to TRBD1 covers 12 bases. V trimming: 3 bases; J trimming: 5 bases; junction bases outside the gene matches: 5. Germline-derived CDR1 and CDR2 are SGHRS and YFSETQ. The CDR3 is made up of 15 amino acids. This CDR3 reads CASSSGQGARTEAFF. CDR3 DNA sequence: TGCGCCAGCAGCTCGGGACAGGGGGCGCGAACTGAAGCTTTCTTT.

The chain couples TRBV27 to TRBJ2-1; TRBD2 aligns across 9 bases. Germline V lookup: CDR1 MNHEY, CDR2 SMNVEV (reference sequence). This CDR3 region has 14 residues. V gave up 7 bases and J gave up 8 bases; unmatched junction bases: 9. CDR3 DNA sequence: TGTGCCAGCACAACCGGGACTAGCATCGATGAGCAGTTCTTC. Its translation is CASTTGTSIDEQFF.